The entry that follows covers one T cell receptor (beta chain) sequence. This specimen includes other DNA sequences encoding the same CDR3. This CDR3 has 16 amino acids. The germline gives CDR1 MGHDK, CDR2 SYGVNS. The V gene lost 2 bases and the J gene lost 4 bases, with 14 bases spanning the gap. Donors had nominal health at sampling but likely had unrecorded immune exposures. PCR amplification relied on 60 Vbeta primers (plus 13 Jbeta primers). The assay was immunoSEQ multiplex PCR, and TCRdb's table has in-frame clones only and misses some. The sample has 200,000 to 250,000 clones, more than 65% seen once. This specimen comes from a study of cytomegalovirus exposure and HLA in healthy donors.

The chain uses TRBV25-1 and TRBJ2-2; D is ambiguous. This TCR derives from a man aged 18 to 29 in good health and CMV-seronegative. The sequencing input was PBMCs. CDR3: CASSEPGLGFTGELFF. In DNA, the CDR3 is TGTGCCAGCAGTGAACCAGGTCTTGGGTTCACCGGGGAGCTGTTTTTT.